This TCR beta chain emerged from a study of blood T cell repertoires in COVID-19 (dated by TCRdb to the early 2020s). Describing the broader study: Samples covering the acute and convalescent phases of COVID-19 were provided by collaborators in the United States, Italy and Spain. Samples were obtained from the ongoing ImmuneRACE study (first 160 participants) and from 1,200 or so subjects provided by 6 global collaborators. The sample metadata nearly always contained a de-identified subject ID, COVID-19 status, age in years and sex. HLA class I and class II types, where available, came from metadata supplied by the sample provider rather than from assay-based typing. The repertoires were released in a freely available public database intended as a resource for research on the immune response to SARS-CoV-2. Subjects who had been exposed to COVID-19, were actively infected with it, or had recovered from it provided the deeply sampled blood TCRbeta repertoires that made up the dataset. The prospective study material was composed of cDNA or gDNA derived from T cells, B-cell-depleted T cells, or PBMCs.

A remark on this clone: There is no known antigen for this receptor. Nothing much larger sits one base from this clone, and base qualities are not available.

The immunoSEQ Assay, a bias-controlled multiplex PCR, was used to amplify TCRbeta CDR3 regions from genomic DNA. Processing in the source paper ran as follows. The number of nucleated cells in each sample was estimated by amplification of reference gene primers within the assay. To quantify the absolute abundance of each unique TCRbeta CDR3 rearrangement, sequence reads were collapsed and filtered. For each sample, productive Simpson clonality was calculated by taking the square root of Simpson's diversity index across productive rearrangements. In its TCRdb copy, this immuneACCESS table keeps in-frame sequences only and misses some clones. Where compared with another copy, unresolved V genes explain less than half of these, and the others have no known cause. V, J and clone size derive from that table, while D and trimming were established from the DNA sequence. The sample table holds roughly 65,000 clones, of which 82% were seen once. The top ten clonotypes cover more than 40% of the sample.

The CDR1 and CDR2 encoded by the germline V gene are SGHTA and FQGNSA. From the cysteine through the phenylalanine, the CDR3 covers 15 amino acids. Only CDR3 DNA remains: 45 bases, in frame from the first base. The junction shows trimming of 2 bases on V and 3 bases on J, and the gene matches do not reach 6 bases of it. Collaborating institutions collected whole blood in K2EDTA tubes following their own protocols. For TCRbeta analysis, collaborators shipped samples as frozen whole blood, isolated PBMCs, or DNA extracted from either of those sample types. Broad study findings and their caveats: The amount of clinical and demographic metadata varied by source and participant and was provided uncurated.

Sequencing input: peripheral blood. Recombination linked TRBV7-2 to TRBJ2-5; 7 junctional bases match TRBD2. The source of this sequence is a human donor in a cohort sampled during active COVID-19. The DNA sequence reads TGTGCCAGCAGCTTAAGCGGGGACCGGAAAGAGACCCAGTACTTC. The translation is CASSLSGDRKETQYF.